A selection of T cell receptor beta chains follows, all from one sample in a study of cytotoxic CD8 clonotypes in ibrutinib-treated CLL. This table comes from immunoSEQ multiplex PCR, and its TCRdb copy is limited to in-frame clones, with some not included. Among some 290,000 clones listed, around four fifths were seen once. The material sequenced was PBMCs, taken before ibrutinib treatment. Every receptor here comes from a human donor with chronic lymphocytic leukemia. Each CDR3 is given with its conserved first and last residue. The D gene is left open where the match is weak. Clone size, where shown, is once, few, many, or a class for clones that have expanded.

v_gene	abundance	len	j_gene	d_gene	CDR3aa	CDR3nt
TRBV18	NA	20	TRBJ2-3	TRBD2	CASSPRLAGGPVASTDTQYF	TGTGCCAGCTCACCAAGACTAGCGGGAGGGCCTGTGGCTAGCACAGATACGCAGTATTTT
TRBV6-4	NA	18	TRBJ2-6	NA	CASSFGFVAASGANVLTF	TGTGCCAGCAGTTTTGGCTTCGTGGCCGCCTCTGGGGCCAACGTCCTGACTTTC
TRBV11-1	NA	13	TRBJ2-4	NA	CASSTEAKNIQYF	TGTGCCAGCTCGACTGAAGCCAAAAACATTCAGTACTTC
TRBV5-1	NA	12	TRBJ2-7	NA	CASSLHSYEQYF	TGCGCCAGCAGCTTACACTCCTACGAGCAGTACTTC
TRBV6-1	NA	13	TRBJ1-1	NA	CASSERGNTEAFF	TGTGCCAGCAGTGAACGTGGGAACACTGAAGCTTTCTTT
TRBV5-8	NA	15	TRBJ2-2	NA	CASSWGTGEAGELFF	TGTGCCAGCAGCTGGGGGACGGGAGAAGCCGGGGAGCTGTTTTTT
TRBV7-9	NA	15	TRBJ2-7	NA	CASSLGGGANYEQYF	TGTGCCAGCAGCTTAGGTGGGGGGGCTAACTACGAGCAGTACTTC
TRBV29-1	NA	14	TRBJ2-5	TRBD1	CSVSGTGKKETQYF	TGCAGCGTTTCCGGGACAGGAAAAAAAGAGACCCAGTACTTC
TRBV5-4	NA	16	TRBJ1-2	TRBD1	CASSLEGAGSKDGYTF	TGTGCCAGCAGCTTGGAGGGGGCAGGGTCCAAGGATGGCTACACCTTC
TRBV19	NA	13	TRBJ2-7	NA	CASTSTGLYEQYF	TGTGCCAGCACAAGCACAGGGCTCTACGAGCAGTACTTC
TRBV7-9	NA	14	TRBJ1-1	NA	CASSLTGINTEAFF	TGTGCCAGCAGCTTAACAGGGATAAACACTGAAGCTTTCTTT
TRBV18	NA	13	TRBJ1-1	NA	CASSRSDNTEAFF	TGTGCCAGCTCCCGGAGTGATAACACTGAAGCTTTCTTT
TRBV9	few	15	TRBJ1-2	TRBD1	CASSPGTGDVYGYTF	TGTGCCAGCAGCCCCGGGACAGGGGATGTATATGGCTACACCTTC
TRBV15	NA	17	TRBJ2-4	NA	CATSREYGQGGKNIQYF	TGTGCCACCAGCAGAGAATACGGCCAGGGGGGCAAAAACATTCAGTACTTC
TRBV13	NA	14	TRBJ2-3	TRBD1	CASSFGTGLDTQYF	TGTGCCAGCAGCTTTGGGACAGGGTTAGATACGCAGTATTTT
TRBV6-5	once	12	TRBJ1-5	NA	CASRAGNQPQHF	TGTGCCAGCAGGGCAGGTAATCAGCCCCAGCATTTT
TRBV7-9	NA	16	TRBJ1-2	NA	CASSSRVGRGRFGYTF	TGTGCCAGCAGCTCCCGGGTGGGGAGGGGACGGTTCGGCTACACCTTC
TRBV14	NA	13	TRBJ2-5	NA	CASSRHPRETQYF	TGTGCCAGCAGTCGACATCCAAGGGAGACCCAGTACTTC
TRBV7-2	few	13	TRBJ1-2	NA	CASSLEEGIGYTF	TGTGCCAGCAGCTTAGAGGAGGGGATTGGCTACACCTTC
TRBV29-1	NA	13	TRBJ1-1	NA	CSVQEVTDTEAFF	TGCAGCGTTCAGGAGGTAACGGACACTGAAGCTTTCTTT
TRBV5-1	NA	16	TRBJ2-5	TRBD2	CASSLDPSGDQETQYF	TGCGCCAGCAGCTTGGACCCTAGCGGAGACCAAGAGACCCAGTACTTC
TRBV30	NA	14	TRBJ2-7	NA	CAWSSYPSSDEQYF	TGTGCCTGGAGTAGCTACCCGTCGAGTGACGAGCAGTACTTC
TRBV6-5	NA	14	TRBJ1-4	NA	CASSYRPGDEKLFF	TGTGCCAGCAGTTACCGGCCAGGTGATGAAAAACTGTTTTTT
TRBV2	few	12	TRBJ2-7	NA	CASSDDRREQYF	TGTGCCAGCAGTGATGACCGGAGGGAGCAGTACTTC
TRBV19	NA	13	TRBJ1-1	NA	CASSLATDTEAFF	TGTGCCAGTAGCTTGGCGACCGACACTGAAGCTTTCTTT